Sequencing of this T cell receptor (beta chain) was carried out in a study of T cell responses to AZD1222 COVID-19 vaccine. Study conclusions and caveats: White British ancestry dominated among donors, who included more females, and clonal diversity was possibly underestimated. Only a handful of AZD1222 recipients were seropositive at baseline. Along spike, vaccine-associated CD4 TCRs were found throughout, with dominance at 160-218 and 743-854.

Profiled with immunoSEQ multiplex PCR; TCRdb holds only in-frame clones, not every one. Seen here are roughly 150,000 clones, approximately 90% observed once, and the top ten hold 1.5% to 2%. Concerning this clone itself: The antigen is undetermined.

Germline CDR1 and CDR2: SEHNR and FQNEAQ (reference sequence). V shed 6 bases and J 0 bases; nucleotides not matched to a gene: 4. This CDR3 has 14 amino acids. The sequence was collected from an adult in good health. The starting material was peripheral blood, obtained on day 0 of AZD1222 vaccination. The chain combines TRBV7-9 with TRBJ1-1, with 7 bases fitting TRBD1. CDR3 region: CASRDRIMNTEAFF. Written as DNA, the CDR3 is TGTGCCAGCAGGGACAGGATAATGAACACTGAAGCTTTCTTT.